This TCR beta chain was sequenced in a study of T cells after somatic rescue of genetic block. The CDR3 contains 16 residues. Germline values: CDR1 SEHNR, CDR2 FQNEAQ (reference sequence). The V and J ends lost 5 bases and 4 bases, in that order; junction bases with no gene match: 12. Sequencing was performed with immunoSEQ multiplex PCR; in TCRdb, only in-frame clones are kept and a portion is missing. The top ten clones hold 25% to 35% of a sample with 15,000 or so clones, around 70% of them seen once. The source material was peripheral blood mononuclear cells (PBMCs). This clonotype originated in a man younger than 35. V usage is TRBV7-9 and J usage is TRBJ1-1; 8 nucleotides align to TRBD1. In DNA, the CDR3 is TGTGCCAGCAGCGGTCGGACAGGGCGGACCGGCACTGAAGCTTTCTTT. Translated, it gives CASSGRTGRTGTEAFF.